This record concerns one T cell receptor (beta chain) sequence. Its target is not known. The authors ran the assay at deep level. Every subset's genomic DNA went evenly onto several immunoSEQ plates. Replicate PCRs from sorted subsets contained about 200 ng DNA, which is around 30,000 T cell genomes. Sequencing used immunoSEQ multiplex PCR; TCRdb keeps in-frame clones, though not all of them. The sample holds fewer than 1 million clones, about 97% seen once. The sample is drawn from a study of shared clonotypes between healthy human individuals. Study findings and constraints: It was only blood that was sampled, and tissue repertoires likely differ.

The CDR3 consists of 16 residues. V shed 4 bases and J shed 0 bases, with 14 bases lying between them. In germline, CDR1 is SEHNR, CDR2 FQNEAQ (reference sequence). Cells designated naive CD8 were CD45RO-negative and were positively selected for CCR7, with terminally differentiated effector memory CD45RA+ cells excluded. This clonotype originated in a man aged 25-45 years in good health. Material: naive CD8+ T cells sorted from blood. The chain carries TRBV7-9 and TRBJ2-3; D gene ambiguous. CDR3 in DNA: TGTGCCAGCAGCTCAATGACTTATTCTAGCACAGATACGCAGTATTTT. Protein product: CASSSMTYSSTDTQYF.